One and the same sample provided the 24 T cell receptor beta chains below, sequenced in a study of OX40 agonist ivuxolimab in advanced cancers. Here immunoSEQ multiplex PCR was the method, and the copy in TCRdb shows in-frame clones only, minus some. This table holds approximately 57,000 clones, approximately 88% found once. Sequenced material: CD4+ or CD8+ T cells sorted from blood, taken in a trial of the OX40 agonist ivuxolimab. The receptors were gathered from an adult with an advanced solid tumor such as melanoma, head and neck, liver or kidney cancer.

The chain combines TRBV18 with TRBJ2-7, with 9 bases matching TRBD2. This CDR3 has 17 amino acids. The V and J ends lost 4 bases and 7 bases, in that order; junction bases with no gene match: 17. CDR1 is KGHSH and CDR2 is LQKENI in the germline V gene. In nucleotides, the CDR3 is TGTGCCAGCTCACTCATCGGGGCGGGAGGGTCCAGTGGAGAGCAGTACTTC. Translation: CASSLIGAGGSSGEQYF. Full variable domain (outside the CDR3, taken from reference TRBV18 and TRBJ2-7): NAGVMQNPRHLVRRRGQEARLRCSPMKGHSHVYWYRQLPEEGLKFMVYLQKENIIDESGMPKERFSAEFPKEGPSILRIQQVVRGDSAAYFCASSLIGAGGSSGEQYFGPGTRLTVT.

CDR3 sequence: CASSPRGQNTGELFF. In DNA form, the CDR3 reads TGTGCCAGCAGCCCCCGGGGCCAGAACACCGGGGAGCTGTTTTTT. The V and J genes are TRBV6-5 and TRBJ2-2; D might be TRBD1 or TRBD2, each matching 5 bases. The CDR3 has 15 residues. Germline CDR1 and CDR2: MNHEY and SVGAGI. V lost 6 bases and J 1 base, leaving 12 bases between the germline ends.

This chain joins TRBV7-2 and TRBJ1-1; 7 bases are shared with TRBD1. V gave up 5 bases and J gave up 9 bases; unmatched junction bases: 9. Germline V gene lookup returns CDR1 SGHTA and CDR2 FQGNSA. This CDR3 has 13 amino acids. CDR3 in amino acids: CASSAVQGIQAFF. The CDR3 DNA sequence: TGTGCCAGCAGCGCAGTACAGGGGATCCAAGCTTTCTTT.

This chain uses TRBV5-5 with TRBJ2-7; D not resolved. The CDR3 runs 15 residues. Germline V lookup: CDR1 SGHKS, CDR2 YYEKEE (reference sequence). The V end was cut by 3 bases, the J end by 3 bases, with 16 bases between. CDR3 in amino acids: CASSYSRQSDYEQYF. The CDR3, as DNA: TGTGCCAGCAGCTATTCCAGACAATCTGACTACGAGCAGTACTTC.

The gene calls are TRBV11-2 and TRBJ2-1; TRBD2 aligns across 12 bases. The germline gives CDR1 SGHAT, CDR2 FQNNGV. The CDR3 has 15 residues. V was pared by 1 base and J by 10 bases, with 5 bases of the junction left unmatched. CDR3 amino acids: CASSLALAGGEEQFF. Here the CDR3 DNA reads TGTGCCAGCAGCTTAGCACTAGCGGGAGGAGAGGAGCAGTTCTTC.

This clone was observed a single time. The V gene is TRBV7-7, the J gene TRBJ2-7; 8 nucleotides agree with TRBD2. Germline CDR1 is SSHAT and CDR2 is FNYEAQ (reference sequence). This CDR3 comprises 13 residues. CDR3 amino acids: CANLSGSVGEQYF. The CDR3 DNA is TGTGCTAACCTCAGCGGGAGTGTAGGGGAGCAGTACTTC.

The chain is built from TRBV4-1 and TRBJ1-5, with D perhaps TRBD1 (5 bases). The CDR3 runs to 13 residues. Per the germline V gene, CDR1 is MGHRA and CDR2 is YSYEKL. Trimming removed 0 bases from V and 7 bases from J, with 7 bases in between. The CDR3 DNA follows: TGCGCCAGCAGCCAAGATAGGGGACAGCCCCAGCATTTT. Protein product: CASSQDRGQPQHF.

The chain recombines TRBV11-2 with TRBJ1-2, with no clear D. The CDR3 totals 13 residues. V was clipped by 1 base and J by 5 bases, with 8 bases between them. Germline V lookup: CDR1 SGHAT, CDR2 FQNNGV. CDR3 nucleotides: TGTGCCAGCAGCTTAGGACCAGAATATGGCTACACCTTC. Protein: CASSLGPEYGYTF.

This clone was recorded a few times. J is TRBJ2-3 and V is TRBV9; possibly TRBD2 for D (5 bases). Germline V gives CDR1 SGDLS, CDR2 YYNGEE. V lost 0 bases and J lost 4, with 9 bases in between. The length of the CDR3 is 14 residues. This chain's CDR3 is CASSVAASPDTQYF. Here the CDR3 DNA reads TGTGCCAGCAGCGTAGCGGCTAGCCCAGATACGCAGTATTTT.

This sequence joins TRBV5-4 and TRBJ1-4; D is possibly TRBD1 (6 bases). The CDR3 spans 13 residues. V lost 4 bases, J lost 6 bases, and 10 bases lay in between. The V gene's germline CDR1 is SGHNT and CDR2 YYREEE (reference sequence). DNA for the CDR3: TGTGCCAGCAGCAAACGGACAGATGAAAAACTGTTTTTT. This sequence encodes CASSKRTDEKLFF.

The genes are TRBV28 and TRBJ1-3; D might be TRBD1 (6 bases). This CDR3 has 14 residues. V gave up 7 bases and J gave up 4 bases, with 14 bases separating them. Germline V gives CDR1 MDHEN, CDR2 SYDVKM. CDR3 loop: CASIGGTYGNTIYF. The CDR3 bases are TGTGCCAGCATTGGGGGCACGTACGGAAACACCATATATTTT.

In this sample, this clone turned up a few times. The chain uses TRBV27 and TRBJ2-3; 7 bases are a match to TRBD1. This CDR3 spans 14 amino acids. Germline CDR1 is MNHEY and CDR2 is SMNVEV (reference sequence). After removal of 5 bases from V and 2 bases from J, the junction contained 4 bases not matched to a gene. Written as DNA, the CDR3 is TGTGCCAGCAGTAGGGACAGATACACAGATACGCAGTATTTT. Translating gives CASSRDRYTDTQYF.

The genes are TRBV27 and TRBJ1-1; 7 bases are a match to TRBD1. Germline V CDR1 and CDR2: MNHEY, SMNVEV (reference sequence). This CDR3 spans 15 amino acids. J lost 2 bases, V lost 6 bases, and 9 bases had no gene match. CDR3 nucleotide sequence: TGTGCCAGCAGCCGACAGGGAATAGGAAACACTGAAGCTTTCTTT. Its protein is CASSRQGIGNTEAFF.

This chain connects TRBV6-5 to TRBJ1-4; no clear D gene. V was clipped by 4 bases and J by 8 bases, with 11 bases between them. The CDR3 has 13 amino acids. Germline CDR1 MNHEY, CDR2 SVGAGI. CDR3 in amino acids: CASSWTRSEKLFF. DNA for the CDR3: TGTGCCAGCAGTTGGACGCGTAGCGAAAAACTGTTTTTT.

V gene TRBV9 combines with J gene TRBJ2-7; 14 bases map to TRBD2. Germline V lookup: CDR1 SGDLS, CDR2 YYNGEE. This CDR3 has 18 amino acids. Trimming cost V 0 bases and J 4 bases; bases outside gene matches: 9. The CDR3 loop is CASSVGPGLAGAPYEQYF. DNA for the CDR3: TGTGCCAGCAGCGTAGGCCCGGGACTAGCGGGAGCGCCTTACGAGCAGTACTTC.

The rearrangement links TRBV4-3 to TRBJ1-3; 7 positions match TRBD1. The CDR3 is 14 residues long. The J segment lost 7 bases and the V segment lost 4 bases, leaving 7 bases of the junction unmatched. Germline V gene data show CDR1 as LGHNA and CDR2 as YSLEER. In nucleotides, the CDR3 is TGCGCCAGCAGCCCCGACAGGGAGGGCAACACCATATATTTT. The encoded protein is CASSPDREGNTIYF.

This clone was seen only once. The chain combines TRBV11-3 with TRBJ2-3, with 8 bases lining up with TRBD2. Unmatched junction bases numbered 0, after V lost 0 bases and J lost 1 base. Looked up from germline, CDR1 is SGHNT and CDR2 is YENEEA. This CDR3 contains 15 residues. The CDR3 DNA is TGTGCCAGCAGCTTAGAGACTAGCGGCACAGATACGCAGTATTTT. Amino acid sequence: CASSLETSGTDTQYF.

V gene TRBV15 combines with J gene TRBJ1-4; 9 positions agree with TRBD1. CDR3 length: 15 amino acids. CDR1 and CDR2 from the germline V gene are LNHNV and YYDKDF (reference sequence). The V segment lost 4 bases and the J segment 8 bases; nucleotides outside the gene matches: 8. This chain's CDR3 is CATSTRTGVAEKLFF. As DNA, the CDR3 is TGTGCCACCAGCACGCGGACAGGGGTGGCGGAAAAACTGTTTTTT.

This chain uses TRBV6-5 with TRBJ1-1; D call uncertain. There are 14 residues in the CDR3. Trimming pared 5 bases from V and 1 base from J, leaving 11 bases between. Germline CDR1 and CDR2: MNHEY and SVGAGI. CDR3 DNA: TGTGCCAGCAGTCGAGATACCGGGAACACTGAAGCTTTCTTT. It codes for CASSRDTGNTEAFF.

This clone was seen only a few times. It is unclear where the CDR3 begins or ends on the DNA, so no DNA is shown, and the CDR3 is as TCRdb lists it. The chain combines TRBV28 with TRBJ2-3. The CDR3 spans 12 residues, counting both ends. The V gene's germline CDR1 is MDHEN and CDR2 SYDVKM. CDR3 sequence: CASSLRRAAQYF.

V gene TRBV30 combines with J gene TRBJ1-6, with 7 positions matching TRBD1. From germline, CDR1 is GTSNPN and CDR2 SVGIG (reference sequence). The V and J ends lost 3 bases and 10 bases, in that order; junction bases with no gene match: 3. The CDR3 is made up of 12 amino acids. CDR3 loop: CAWRGTESPLHF. CDR3 nucleotide sequence: TGTGCCTGGAGAGGGACAGAATCACCCCTCCACTTT.

V usage is TRBV10-3 and J usage is TRBJ2-7, with TRBD1 matching 9 bases. Per germline, CDR1 ENHRY and CDR2 SYGVKD. The CDR3 has 14 amino acids. J gave up 0 bases and V 10 bases, and 7 bases lay outside the gene matches. CDR3 sequence (DNA): TGTGCCACAAGCTCGGGACAGGGCTCCTACGAGCAGTACTTC. Encoded protein: CATSSGQGSYEQYF.

The chain has TRBV30 and TRBJ1-5, with unresolved D. V was shortened by 0 bases and J by 4 bases, with 7 bases between the two germline ends. Germline assignment: CDR1 GTSNPN and CDR2 SVGIG (reference sequence). The CDR3 runs to 13 residues. As DNA, the CDR3 is TGTGCCTGGAGTGTCAATCAAAATCAGCCCCAGCATTTT. The encoded protein is CAWSVNQNQPQHF.

V usage is TRBV7-2 and J usage is TRBJ2-1; D ambiguous. Per the germline V gene, CDR1 is SGHTA and CDR2 is FQGNSA. The CDR3 contains 11 residues. Trimming pared 1 base from V and 12 bases from J, leaving 7 bases between. This CDR3 is CASSLGQRQFF. CDR3 coding DNA: TGTGCCAGCAGCTTAGGTCAGCGGCAGTTCTTC.